One and the same sample provided the 25 T cell receptor beta chains below, sequenced in a study of shared clonotypes between healthy human individuals. Method: immunoSEQ multiplex PCR; TCRdb's copy keeps in-frame clones and lacks some. This sample has roughly 2.4 million clones, with around 95% found just once. Sample: naive CD4+ T cells sorted from blood. Subset indicated: CD45RA+ positively selected. Receptors originate from a man younger than 35 in good health.

The V and J genes are TRBV7-2 and TRBJ1-5, with D perhaps matching TRBD1 (5 bases). CDR1 is SGHTA, CDR2 FQGNSA, per germline. V lost 5 bases, J lost 1 base, and 9 bases lay in between. This CDR3 spans 14 amino acids. The CDR3 coding sequence is TGTGCCAGCAGCCCGGGACCCAGCAATCAGCCCCAGCATTTT. Protein: CASSPGPSNQPQHF.

The chain joins TRBV28 to TRBJ2-4; TRBD1 or TRBD2 may be the D gene (5 bases each). Germline V gene lookup returns CDR1 MDHEN and CDR2 SYDVKM. V gave up 4 bases and J gave up 6 bases, with 13 bases separating them. The CDR3 spans 14 residues. The CDR3 sequence is CASSSRAGGNIQYF. CDR3 DNA sequence: TGTGCCAGCAGTTCCAGGGCTGGGGGAAACATTCAGTACTTC.

The gene calls are TRBV18 and TRBJ1-2; D ambiguous. V was trimmed by 5 bases and J by 4 bases, leaving 11 bases between them. Germline loops: CDR1 KGHSH, CDR2 LQKENI. CDR3 length: 13 residues. CDR3 coding DNA: TGTGCCAGCTCATTGGGTCCTGGCTATGGCTACACCTTC. It specifies CASSLGPGYGYTF.

The V gene is TRBV30, the J gene TRBJ2-2, with 9 positions matching TRBD1. CDR3 length: 14 residues. Germline lookup yields CDR1 GTSNPN and CDR2 SVGIG (reference sequence). V gave up 4 bases and J gave up 1 base; unmatched junction bases: 1. The CDR3 DNA reads TGTGCCTGGAAGGGACAGGGGAACACCGGGGAGCTGTTTTTT. This encodes CAWKGQGNTGELFF.

J is TRBJ2-7 and V is TRBV18, with 7 nucleotides matching TRBD2. V shed 4 bases and J 2 bases; nucleotides not matched to a gene: 11. The germline gives CDR1 KGHSH, CDR2 LQKENI. The CDR3 is made up of 16 amino acids. CDR3 protein: CASSLTRTRPTYEQYF. The CDR3 DNA reads TGTGCCAGCTCACTAACGCGGACTAGGCCTACCTACGAGCAGTACTTC. Full variable domain (outside the CDR3, taken from reference TRBV18 and TRBJ2-7): NAGVMQNPRHLVRRRGQEARLRCSPMKGHSHVYWYRQLPEEGLKFMVYLQKENIIDESGMPKERFSAEFPKEGPSILRIQQVVRGDSAAYFCASSLTRTRPTYEQYFGPGTRLTVT.

The chain combines TRBV6-6 with TRBJ2-1, with 8 bases aligning to TRBD1. Germline V gene data show CDR1 as MNHNY and CDR2 as SVGAGI (reference sequence). The V segment lost 5 bases and the J segment 5 bases; nucleotides outside the gene matches: 11. The CDR3 length is 16 residues. This chain's CDR3 is CASSPPYGTGNNEQFF. DNA for the CDR3: TGTGCCAGCAGTCCGCCGTACGGGACAGGAAACAATGAGCAGTTCTTC.

V and J are TRBV30 and TRBJ1-2, with 8 bases aligning to TRBD1. Germline V CDR1 and CDR2: GTSNPN, SVGIG (reference sequence). Trimming removed 4 bases from V and 2 bases from J; junction bases left unmatched: 6. This CDR3 is 14 amino acids long. CDR3 sequence (DNA): TGTGCCTGGACCCTTGACAGGGGAAACTATGGCTACACCTTC. Translated: CAWTLDRGNYGYTF. Looking up the rest from reference TRBV30 and TRBJ1-2 gives the full variable domain: SQTIHQWPATLVQPVGSPLSLECTVEGTSNPNLYWYRQAAGRGLQLLFYSVGIGQISSEVPQNLSASRPQDRQFILSSKKLLLSDSGFYLCAWTLDRGNYGYTFGSGTRLTVV.

The V gene is TRBV29-1, the J gene TRBJ2-5, with TRBD1 identical over 10 bases. CDR3 size: 16 residues. V was clipped by 3 bases and J by 5 bases; unmatched bases: 12. CDR1 is SQVTM and CDR2 is ANQGSEA in the germline V gene. The CDR3 DNA is TGCAGCGTTGAGAGGGTATCGGGGACAGGGGACGAGACCCAGTACTTC. It specifies CSVERVSGTGDETQYF.

The chain carries TRBV11-2 and TRBJ1-2; TRBD1 agrees at 8 bases. The V and J ends lost 5 bases and 8 bases, in that order; junction bases with no gene match: 16. From germline, CDR1 is SGHAT and CDR2 FQNNGV. The CDR3 totals 16 residues. The CDR3 protein is CASSRRTGNYKGGYTF. The CDR3, as DNA: TGTGCCAGCAGCCGTAGGACAGGGAATTACAAGGGGGGCTACACCTTC.

CDR3 DNA sequence: TGTGCCAGTACGGGACAGGGAAGGTTCTATGGCTACACCTTC. Protein: CASTGQGRFYGYTF. V usage is TRBV19 and J usage is TRBJ1-2, with 9 bases matching TRBD1. The V gene end was trimmed by 7 bases and the J gene end by 4 bases; junction bases not matched to a gene: 7. Germline V gene sequence: CDR1 LNHDA, CDR2 SQIVND (reference sequence). This CDR3 contains 14 residues. The whole variable domain, filled in from reference TRBV19 and TRBJ1-2, reads DGGITQSPKYLFRKEGQNVTLSCEQNLNHDAMYWYRQDPGQGLRLIYYSQIVNDFQKGDIAEGYSVSREKKESFPLTVTSAQKNPTAFYLCASTGQGRFYGYTFGSGTRLTVV.

This chain links TRBV5-1 with TRBJ2-2; TRBD1 matches at 9 bases. The CDR3 covers 15 residues. V was pared by 6 bases and J by 6 bases, with 9 bases of the junction left unmatched. The V gene's germline CDR1 is SGHRS and CDR2 YFSETQ. CDR3 nucleotides: TGCGCCAGCATCCGGGACAGGGTCGGGGCCGGGGAGCTGTTTTTT. Its translation is CASIRDRVGAGELFF.

In its sample, this clone was seen once. The V gene is TRBV21-1, the J gene TRBJ2-5; the table's D call TRBD2 went unverified against the DNA. TRBV21-1 is classified as a pseudogene. This CDR3 comprises 16 residues. The CDR3 DNA sequence: TGTGCCAGCACCCCCAAACGGTCCCCCCACCAAGAGACCCAGTACTTC. This gives the protein CASTPKRSPHQETQYF.

This chain uses TRBV11-2 with TRBJ2-5, with D perhaps matching TRBD2 (6 bases). With 0 bases removed from V and 5 bases from J, the gap between germline ends came to 13 bases. The V gene's germline CDR1 is SGHAT and CDR2 FQNNGV. CDR3 length equals 15 residues. The CDR3 region is CASSLDRRGEETQYF. CDR3 DNA: TGTGCCAGCAGCTTAGATAGGCGGGGTGAGGAGACCCAGTACTTC.

J is TRBJ2-2 and V is TRBV5-4; 10 bases line up with TRBD2. This CDR3 spans 15 amino acids. From germline, CDR1 is SGHNT and CDR2 YYREEE (reference sequence). V was clipped by 6 bases and J by 0 bases; unmatched bases: 2. CDR3 protein: CASKLAGPNTGELFF. In DNA form, the CDR3 reads TGTGCCAGCAAACTAGCGGGACCGAACACCGGGGAGCTGTTTTTT.

The genes are TRBV7-3 and TRBJ2-2, with TRBD1 matching 11 bases. The CDR3 is made up of 17 amino acids. V was clipped by 2 bases and J by 7 bases; unmatched bases: 9. Germline loops: CDR1 SGHTA, CDR2 FQGTGA. CDR3 region: CASSLLLDRGPGGELFF. For the CDR3, the DNA is TGTGCCAGCAGCTTATTACTGGACAGGGGGCCCGGCGGGGAGCTGTTTTTT.

As concerns this clone: This same CDR3 is encoded by further DNA sequences in the sample. The CDR3 spells CASTSTTDTQYF. CDR3 DNA sequence: TGTGCCAGCACTAGCACTACAGATACGCAGTATTTT. V gene TRBV6-5 combines with J gene TRBJ2-3; D possibly corresponds to TRBD2 (5 bases). The CDR3 loop spans 12 amino acids. CDR1 MNHEY and CDR2 SVGAGI come from the germline V gene. The V gene lost 7 bases and the J gene lost 3 bases, with 8 bases spanning the gap.

This chain joins TRBV5-1 and TRBJ1-6; D is undetermined. V lost 0 bases to trimming and J lost 10 bases, with 14 bases between them. The CDR3 runs 15 residues. Germline values: CDR1 SGHRS, CDR2 YFSETQ. The CDR3 region is CASSLAAGIRSPLHF. The DNA of the CDR3 is TGCGCCAGCAGCTTGGCCGCGGGGATCAGATCACCCCTCCACTTT.

This clone turned up a few times. CDR3 bases: TGTGCCAGCAGGTTTTTGACAGGGGACTGTGGAAACACCATATATTTT. It specifies CASRFLTGDCGNTIYF. This rearrangement joins TRBV21-1 to TRBJ1-3; the table gives TRBD1 as D, unverified against the DNA. TRBV21-1 is classified as a pseudogene. The CDR3 covers 16 residues.

The J gene is TRBJ2-3, the V gene TRBV5-6; D not certain. The V gene's germline CDR1 is SGHDT and CDR2 YYEEEE. The V and J ends lost 2 bases and 1 base respectively, with 20 bases between them. The CDR3 is 18 amino acids. The CDR3 coding sequence is TGTGCCAGCAGCTTACCCGTGGCGGCCTTAAAAGGCACAGATACGCAGTATTTT. Its translation is CASSLPVAALKGTDTQYF.

DNA for the CDR3: TGTGCCAGCAGCCCTTCTAGCGGGGTCTCCTACGAGCAGTACTTC. This codes for CASSPSSGVSYEQYF. This chain links TRBV6-5 with TRBJ2-7; 9 positions agree with TRBD2. The CDR3 consists of 15 residues. The ends lost 6 bases at V and 0 bases at J; junction bases unmatched: 6. Germline assignment: CDR1 MNHEY and CDR2 SVGAGI.

This clone came up once. V usage is TRBV18 and J usage is TRBJ1-5; 8 bases align to TRBD1. With 6 bases clipped from V and 1 base from J, the junction kept 8 bases outside the gene matches. The CDR3 totals 16 residues. Germline V gene lookup returns CDR1 KGHSH and CDR2 LQKENI. CDR3 sequence reads: CASSPTGGSSNQPQHF. The CDR3, as DNA: TGTGCCAGCTCCCCCACAGGGGGTAGCAGCAATCAGCCCCAGCATTTT.

This sequence joins TRBV5-8 and TRBJ2-7, with D possibly matching TRBD1 (6 bases). The CDR3 covers 16 residues. V lost 0 bases and J lost 5, with 18 bases in between. Germline V CDR1 and CDR2: SGHTS, YDEGEE. The DNA of the CDR3 is TGTGCCAGCAGCTTGGGGACGGGACACGGAGTCCACGAGCAGTACTTC. Its translation is CASSLGTGHGVHEQYF.

The V and J genes are TRBV27 and TRBJ2-7; D is perhaps TRBD1 or TRBD2 (5 bases each). CDR3 length: 16 residues. Trimming removed 2 bases at V and 2 bases at J, with 16 bases between. CDR1 is MNHEY and CDR2 is SMNVEV in the germline V gene (reference sequence). CDR3 coding DNA: TGTGCCAGCAGTTTAGGATTGGGGGACCGAGCCTACGAGCAGTACTTC. Residues: CASSLGLGDRAYEQYF.

This rearrangement joins TRBV15 to TRBJ1-1; D call uncertain. There are 19 residues in the CDR3. Germline CDR1 is LNHNV and CDR2 is YYDKDF (reference sequence). Trimming removed 0 bases from V and 1 base from J, with 21 bases in between. CDR3 nucleotide sequence: TGTGCCACCAGCAGAGATCCCCCACACGGGGAAGCGGGGAACACTGAAGCTTTCTTT. It is translated as CATSRDPPHGEAGNTEAFF.

The chain carries TRBV6-1 and TRBJ1-5; D may be TRBD1 (5 bases). This CDR3 is 13 amino acids long. V was shortened by 0 bases and J by 12 bases, with 12 bases between the two germline ends. CDR1 and CDR2 from the germline V gene are MNHNS and SASEGT. CDR3 sequence (DNA): TGTGCCAGCAGTGAAGCGTTTCTCAGGGACCAGCATTTT. Protein product: CASSEAFLRDQHF.